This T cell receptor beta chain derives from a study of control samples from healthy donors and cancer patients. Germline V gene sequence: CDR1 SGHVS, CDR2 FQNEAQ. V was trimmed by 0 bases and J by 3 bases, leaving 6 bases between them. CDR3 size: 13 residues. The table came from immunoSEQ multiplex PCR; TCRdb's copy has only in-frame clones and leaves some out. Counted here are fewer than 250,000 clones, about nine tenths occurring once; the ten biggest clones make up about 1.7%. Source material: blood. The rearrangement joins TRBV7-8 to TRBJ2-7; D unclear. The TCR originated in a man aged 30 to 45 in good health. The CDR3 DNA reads TGTGCCAGCAGCTTAGCTGCCCACTACGAGCAGTACTTC. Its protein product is CASSLAAHYEQYF. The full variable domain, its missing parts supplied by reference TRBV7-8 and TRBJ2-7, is GAGVSQSPRYKVAKRGQDVALRCDPISGHVSLFWYQQALGQGPEFLTYFQNEAQLDKSGLPSDRFFAERPEGSVSTLKIQRTQQEDSAVYLCASSLAAHYEQYFGPGTRLTVT.